Many counts were recorded for the clone carrying this T cell receptor (beta chain). This specimen belongs to a study of neurological immune-mediated disorders. The germline V gene encodes CDR1 SGHDT and CDR2 YYEEEE. The CDR3 runs 13 residues. V shed 0 bases and J shed 3 bases, with 7 bases lying between them. TCRdb redid the calling of the 5' RACE reads with MiXCR, one entry per CDR3 protein. The table includes tens of thousands of distinct CDR3 sequences, 4% to 6% detected once. The sequenced material came from PBMCs. The source is a man aged 18 to 29 with multiple sclerosis. The chain has TRBV5-6 and TRBJ2-7, with D unclear. The CDR3 spells CASSLGTDYEQYF. CDR3 sequence (DNA): TGTGCCAGCAGCTTGGGGACCGACTACGAGCAGTACTTC.